This T cell receptor (beta chain) was captured in a study of cytomegalovirus exposure and HLA in healthy donors. Looking at the study overall: Among the roughly 380 donors who were genotyped, about 79% fell in the genetic ancestry cluster that is associated with self-reported Caucasian donors. Study-level results: TRBV6-2, TRBV6-3 and some other V segments were excluded as indistinguishable. Common viral pathogens (according to a later analysis) appeared linked to several of the most significant clusters.

Notes on this clone: Its antigen remains unidentified.

CDR3 length: 16 residues. PCR employed 60 Vbeta and 13 Jbeta primers. The method was immunoSEQ multiplex PCR; TCRdb's version includes in-frame clones alone and lacks a portion of them. Recorded for this sample: fewer than 150,000 clones. The chain carries TRBV21-1 and TRBJ1-3. TRBV21-1 is listed as a pseudogene. The origin of this receptor is a man aged 40-50 years in good health and CMV-seronegative. Material for sequencing was PBMCs. CDR3 loop: CASSKRGGGRRHTIYF. The CDR3 nucleotides read TGTGCCAGCAGCAAAAGGGGAGGGGGGCGAAGACACACCATATATTTT.